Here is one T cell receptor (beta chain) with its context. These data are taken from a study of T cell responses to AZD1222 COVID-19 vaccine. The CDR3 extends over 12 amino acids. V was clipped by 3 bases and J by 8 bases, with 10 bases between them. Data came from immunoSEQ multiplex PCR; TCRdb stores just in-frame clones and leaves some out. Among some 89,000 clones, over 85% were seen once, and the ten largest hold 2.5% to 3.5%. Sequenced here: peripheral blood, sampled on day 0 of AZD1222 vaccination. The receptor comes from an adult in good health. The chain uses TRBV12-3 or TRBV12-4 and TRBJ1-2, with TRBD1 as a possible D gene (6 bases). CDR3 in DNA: TGTGCCAGCAGTTTTGGGGGGCTGGGCTACACCTTC. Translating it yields CASSFGGLGYTF.